Shown below are 24 T cell receptor beta chains from a single sample sequenced in a study of T cells in Graves' hyperthyroidism and ophthalmopathy. Amplification of TCR beta CDR3 regions was performed using RNA transcripts as template. During a first-round RT-PCR of the TCR CDR3, the HTBI primer set was used. Each CDR3 protein is one row after TCRdb ran MiXCR on the multiplex PCR reads. Seen here are fewer than 550,000 distinct CDR3 sequences, more than 15% observed once, and the top ten hold roughly 14%. Source material: blood. All receptors derive from a woman aged 18-29 years with Graves' hyperthyroidism.

V is TRBV15 and J is TRBJ1-4, with D possibly TRBD1 on 6 matching bases. Trimming pared 1 base from V and 7 bases from J, leaving 7 bases between. Germline-derived CDR1 and CDR2 are LNHNV and YYDKDF (reference sequence). The CDR3 loop spans 13 amino acids. CDR3 coding DNA: TGTGCCACCAGCAGAGGAGGGGGTGAAAAACTGTTTTTT. It specifies CATSRGGGEKLFF.

Many counts were recorded for this clonotype. This chain connects TRBV6-1 to TRBJ1-2; D is unclear. In germline, CDR1 is MNHNS, CDR2 SASEGT. This CDR3 has 15 residues. Trimming pared 5 bases from V and 0 bases from J, leaving 13 bases between. The CDR3 spells CASSPPNAANYGYTF. Here the CDR3 DNA reads TGTGCCAGCAGTCCCCCCAATGCAGCTAACTATGGCTACACCTTC.

The sample holds many counts of this clonotype. The CDR3 sequence is CASSVSRNTGELFF. CDR3 bases: TGTGCCAGCAGTGTGTCGAGAAACACCGGGGAGCTGTTTTTT. This chain joins TRBV2 and TRBJ2-2; D gene unclear. Germline V CDR1 and CDR2: SNHLY, FYNNEI. This CDR3 is 14 amino acids long. The ends were cut back, 4 bases at V and 2 bases at J, with 8 bases in the middle.

The V call is TRBV10-3, the J call TRBJ2-7, with 11 bases that match TRBD1. The V gene end was trimmed by 4 bases and the J gene end by 6 bases; junction bases not matched to a gene: 5. Germline V gene lookup returns CDR1 ENHRY and CDR2 SYGVKD. The CDR3 extends over 14 amino acids. The CDR3 DNA follows: TGTGCCATCAGTGTCGCCGGGACAGGGGGCGAGCAGTACTTC. This gives the protein CAISVAGTGGEQYF.

There are many counts of this clonotype. The chain joins TRBV20-1 to TRBJ2-7, with TRBD2 identical over 7 bases. Germline CDR1 reads DFQATT; CDR2 reads SNEGSKA (reference sequence). J gave up 6 bases and V 3 bases, and 8 bases lay outside the gene matches. The CDR3 runs 13 residues. CDR3 sequence reads: CSASLRRGSEQYF. The CDR3 DNA reads as TGCAGTGCTAGTCTCAGGCGGGGGTCCGAGCAGTACTTC.

V gene TRBV27 combines with J gene TRBJ1-2, with D perhaps matching TRBD1 (5 bases). Germline values: CDR1 MNHEY, CDR2 SMNVEV (reference sequence). The germline V and J ends were trimmed by 1 base and 5 bases, with 20 bases remaining between them. The length of the CDR3 is 17 residues. CDR3 loop: CASSLLARDRLNYGYTF. CDR3 nucleotide sequence: TGTGCCAGCAGTTTATTGGCGCGGGACCGATTAAATTATGGCTACACCTTC.

This clonotype has a count of ten or more. The V gene is TRBV20-1, the J gene TRBJ2-7; D ambiguous. The CDR3 covers 13 residues. The germline gives CDR1 DFQATT, CDR2 SNEGSKA (reference sequence). Trimming removed 3 bases at V and 4 bases at J, with 13 bases between. The CDR3 coding sequence is TGCAGTGCTAGCCTTAGTAACGGATACGAGCAGTACTTC. This encodes CSASLSNGYEQYF.

The rearrangement links TRBV11-3 to TRBJ1-1, with D possibly TRBD1 on 5 matching bases. The CDR3 sequence is 13 residues long. V lost 5 bases and J 2 bases, leaving 9 bases between the germline ends. Per germline, CDR1 SGHNT and CDR2 YENEEA. The CDR3 loop is CASSIGANTEAFF. The CDR3 coding sequence is TGTGCCAGCAGCATAGGGGCAAACACTGAAGCTTTCTTT.

There are a few counts of this clonotype. This chain links TRBV7-8 with TRBJ2-1; D is tentatively TRBD1 or TRBD2 (6 bases each). Trimming stripped 0 bases from V and 14 bases from J, with 14 bases between. The CDR3 length is 13 residues. The germline CDR1 and CDR2 sequences are SGHVS and FQNEAQ. The CDR3 DNA sequence: TGTGCCAGCAGCTTAGCGCTGGGGGGCATTGAGTTCTTC. Its protein product is CASSLALGGIEFF.

Written as DNA, the CDR3 is TGTGCCAGCAGCCAAGTAAGACAGGGCGATAGCAATCAGCCCCAGCATTTT. Translated: CASSQVRQGDSNQPQHF. This chain uses TRBV4-2 with TRBJ1-5; 7 bases match TRBD1. J gave up 0 bases and V 1 base, and 6 bases lay outside the gene matches. The CDR3 contains 17 residues. Germline V CDR1 and CDR2: LGHNA, YNFKEQ.

The rearrangement uses TRBV11-2 and TRBJ2-4; D possibly corresponds to TRBD2 (6 bases). Germline CDR1 SGHAT, CDR2 FQNNGV. Trimming pared 1 base from V and 6 bases from J, leaving 13 bases between. The CDR3 is 15 residues long. As DNA, the CDR3 is TGTGCCAGCAGCTTAGCCCCGGTGCGGGGAAACATTCAGTACTTC. As protein: CASSLAPVRGNIQYF.

This clonotype showed up just a few times. The chain combines TRBV7-2 with TRBJ1-5; tentatively, D is TRBD1 (5 bases). The CDR3 has 15 amino acids. Trimming left V 3 bases short and J 0 bases short, with 9 bases between. Per the germline V gene, CDR1 is SGHTA and CDR2 is FQGNSA. CDR3 protein: CASSFGGNSNQPQHF. The CDR3 DNA sequence: TGTGCCAGCAGCTTCGGGGGTAATAGCAATCAGCCCCAGCATTTT. Full variable domain (outside the CDR3, taken from reference TRBV7-2 and TRBJ1-5): GAGVSQSPSNKVTEKGKDVELRCDPISGHTALYWYRQSLGQGLEFLIYFQGNSAPDKSGLPSDRFSAERTGGSVSTLTIQRTQQEDSAVYLCASSFGGNSNQPQHFGDGTRLSIL.

DNA of the CDR3: TGCGCCAGCAGCTCAAGGATGGTGGGCTCCTACGAGCAGTACTTC. This sequence encodes CASSSRMVGSYEQYF. The chain is built from TRBV5-1 and TRBJ2-7; D unresolved. Trimming shortened V by 3 bases and J by 0 bases, and 13 bases separated the two germline ends. This CDR3 has 15 residues. Germline-derived CDR1 and CDR2 are SGHRS and YFSETQ.

Ten or more counts support this clonotype. The chain joins TRBV27 to TRBJ1-2, with 9 bases fitting TRBD1. The V gene end was trimmed by 3 bases and the J gene end by 5 bases; junction bases not matched to a gene: 7. The CDR3 contains 15 residues. CDR1 and CDR2 from the germline V gene are MNHEY and SMNVEV (reference sequence). The CDR3 here is CASSFSGTGLYGYTF. CDR3 nucleotides: TGTGCCAGCAGTTTTTCCGGGACAGGGCTTTATGGCTACACCTTC.

This clonotype was seen many times. The chain employs TRBV11-1 and TRBJ1-1; possibly TRBD1 for D (6 bases). This CDR3 region has 14 residues. The V gene's germline CDR1 is SGHAT and CDR2 FQDESV (reference sequence). V lost 1 base to trimming and J lost 7 bases, with 13 bases between them. CDR3 loop: CASSLDQGRGEAFF. CDR3 coding DNA: TGTGCCAGCAGCTTAGACCAGGGGCGAGGTGAAGCTTTCTTT.

In DNA form, the CDR3 reads TGTGCCAGCAGTTACTCACGACGGGGGGGCCCTGGTGAGAGGGCAGATACGCAGTATTTT. Its translation is CASSYSRRGGPGERADTQYF. This chain uses TRBV6-2 or TRBV6-3 with TRBJ2-3; the match to TRBD2 covers 8 bases. The CDR3 has 20 amino acids. Losses at the gene ends were 0 bases for V and 4 bases for J; bases not matched to a gene: 18. The germline V gene has CDR1 MNHEY and CDR2 SVGEGT.

This clonotype was found many times. V is TRBV7-2 and J is TRBJ2-7; 7 nucleotides align to TRBD1. CDR3 size: 14 residues. The V and J ends lost 2 bases and 3 bases, in that order; junction bases with no gene match: 4. Germline-derived CDR1 and CDR2 are SGHTA and FQGNSA. CDR3 in amino acids: CASSLTGVYYEQYF. DNA of the CDR3: TGTGCCAGCAGCTTAACAGGGGTTTACTACGAGCAGTACTTC.

This clonotype was seen ten or more times. This chain links TRBV7-2 with TRBJ2-7, with 8 bases matching TRBD1. Germline V gene data show CDR1 as SGHTA and CDR2 as FQGNSA. The V gene end was trimmed by 1 base and the J gene end by 2 bases; junction bases not matched to a gene: 10. The CDR3 length is 17 residues. CDR3 sequence (DNA): TGTGCCAGCAGCTTAGTTTTCTCAGGGACAGGACCCTACGAGCAGTACTTC. This translates into CASSLVFSGTGPYEQYF. The full variable domain, its missing parts supplied by reference TRBV7-2 and TRBJ2-7, is GAGVSQSPSNKVTEKGKDVELRCDPISGHTALYWYRQSLGQGLEFLIYFQGNSAPDKSGLPSDRFSAERTGGSVSTLTIQRTQQEDSAVYLCASSLVFSGTGPYEQYFGPGTRLTVT.

This clonotype was found many times. V and J are TRBV28 and TRBJ2-7; D might be TRBD2 (5 bases). The germline CDR1 and CDR2 sequences are MDHEN and SYDVKM. With 5 bases removed from V and 7 bases from J, the gap between germline ends came to 9 bases. The CDR3 is 11 amino acids. CDR3 sequence reads: CASSRGPEQYF. The CDR3 DNA follows: TGTGCCAGCAGTCGGGGTCCGGAGCAGTACTTC.

The chain carries TRBV28 and TRBJ1-1; D perhaps matches TRBD1 (5 bases). CDR3 length equals 15 residues. Looked up from germline, CDR1 is MDHEN and CDR2 is SYDVKM. Trimming removed 4 bases at V and 3 bases at J, with 15 bases between. The CDR3 nucleotides are TGTGCCAGCAGTTCCGACGGGGGTGGGGACACTGAAGCTTTCTTT. Translating gives CASSSDGGGDTEAFF.

This chain links TRBV12-5 with TRBJ2-7, with TRBD2 identical over 8 bases. The CDR3 sequence is 16 residues long. After removal of 0 bases from V and 3 bases from J, the junction contained 7 bases not matched to a gene. The germline CDR1 and CDR2 sequences are LGHNT and FRNRAP. The CDR3: CASGLVTGGLVYEQYF. CDR3 bases: TGTGCTAGTGGTTTGGTAACGGGAGGGTTGGTCTACGAGCAGTACTTC.

This clonotype appeared many times. The chain carries TRBV5-1 and TRBJ2-7, with D possibly being TRBD1 (6 bases). CDR1 is SGHRS, CDR2 YFSETQ, per germline. CDR3 size: 16 residues. With 4 bases removed from V and 6 bases from J, the gap between germline ends came to 23 bases. CDR3 DNA: TGCGCCAGCAGCCCAAACCCCGGGACACGGGGTGGCGAGCAGTACTTC. It codes for CASSPNPGTRGGEQYF.

This clonotype turned up a few times. The chain carries TRBV12-3 or TRBV12-4 and TRBJ2-3; TRBD2 is a possible D gene (5 bases). This CDR3 has 15 amino acids. Trimming took off 5 bases at V and 7 bases at J, with 19 bases between the two ends. The CDR3 nucleotides read TGTGCCAGCAGTCCTAGCCTCCGGGCTGACAATACGCAGTATTTT. This translates into CASSPSLRADNTQYF.

For this clonotype: The CDR3 ends on some other residue instead of the conserved phenylalanine or tryptophan, so this is likely a read error. This chain joins TRBV5-1 and TRBJ1-2, with TRBD1 matching over 10 bases. Germline values: CDR1 SGHRS, CDR2 YFSETQ. This CDR3 region has 15 residues. Losses at the gene ends were 6 bases for V and 4 bases for J; bases not matched to a gene: 9. The CDR3 spells CASTPGQGLGYGYTL. DNA for the CDR3: TGCGCCAGCACCCCGGGACAGGGGCTGGGCTATGGCTACACCCTC.